This record looks at one TCR beta chain sequence and its context. Its specific antigen is unknown. No base qualities exist here, and no much larger clone lies one base off it. This record comes from a study of T cell repertoires in cytomegalovirus infection (dated by TCRdb to the late 2010s). Background for the entire study: The peptide stimulations were aimed at well-studied HLA-B-restricted epitopes as well as recently identified HLA-C-restricted CMV epitopes, whose presentation resists viral immunomodulation. The HLA type of each donor mattered for the analysis, because public TCR beta signatures pointed to carriage of CMV infection along with the matching HLA type.

General study outcomes and caveats: In the ex vivo response, HLA-C-restricted CMV-specific TCR beta clonotypes were dominant, and in two of eight donors the single most frequent clonotype came from this HLA-C-restricted group. Carriers of CMV infection plus the relevant HLA type were discriminated by the cumulative frequency of public TCR beta family members in the study cohort and in an independent approximately 360-donor cohort.

V is reduced by 2 bases and J by 4 bases, leaving a spacing of 8 bases between them. Measured from the cysteine to the phenylalanine, the CDR3 is 13 residues long. Just the 39-base CDR3 DNA is kept, in frame starting at base 1. From a lookup of the germline V gene, CDR1 and CDR2 are MRHNA and SNTAGT. These reads were obtained on an Illumina HiSeq 1500. The public reads were reprocessed in TCRdb via fastp at Q25 and MiXCR, keeping in-frame beta chains. Entries that share a CDR3 protein sequence are merged under the most common genes and DNA. The sample contains about 890,000 distinct CDR3 sequences, around a third of them found a single time. The ten largest clones capture about 14% of the sample. The treatment or condition label here, explained by the study, means: in vitro stimulation with specific CMV peptide epitopes to enrich CMV-specific T cells.

The clonotype originates from a human donor in good health (CMV status not recorded). Some clones in this sample may be carry-over from other donors' samples. The sequencing used cultured CD8+ T cells from PBMCs, collected from culture after CMV antigen stimulation. This receptor chain uses TRBV6-4 and TRBJ1-2, with TRBD1 perhaps the D gene, on 5 matching bases. The DNA sequence is as follows: TGTGCCAGCAGTGACGGGGCAGTCTATGGCTACACCTTC. Translation gives CASSDGAVYGYTF.